This paragraph reports one T cell receptor beta chain. The target antigen is unknown. V lost 10 bases and J 7 bases, leaving 20 bases between the germline ends. In germline, CDR1 is WNHNN, CDR2 SYGVQD (reference sequence). The CDR3 is made up of 15 amino acids. These data originate in a study of T cell responses to AZD1222 COVID-19 vaccine. Whole-study findings and limits: White British donors predominated, females outnumbered males, and clonal diversity was possibly underestimated. Just a handful of AZD1222 recipients tested seropositive at baseline.

TCRdb keeps only in-frame clones here, not all; method: immunoSEQ multiplex PCR. Here the sample spans around 110,000 clones, 80% to 95% being singletons. The sequence was collected from an adult who received the AZD1222 COVID-19 vaccine. The V and J genes are TRBV10-1 and TRBJ1-6, with D possibly being TRBD1 (5 bases). Sequences were derived from peripheral blood, sampled 28 days after the second AZD1222 dose. Written as DNA, the CDR3 is TGCGCCATCATTCCGGGACGGATAACCAATTCACCCCTCCACTTT. It codes for CAIIPGRITNSPLHF.